The source of this T cell receptor (beta chain) is a study of blood T cell repertoires in COVID-19. About the study: Sources were T cells, B-cell-depleted T cells, or PBMCs; the material itself was cDNA or gDNA.

This CDR3 is 13 amino acids long. V dropped 5 bases and J dropped 5; count of bases not matched to a gene: 3. CDR1 is LNHDA and CDR2 is SQIVND in the germline V gene (reference sequence). Repertoires were generated with immunoSEQ multiplex PCR, while TCRdb's copy carries only in-frame clones and drops some. The table has about 170,000 clones, over 75% seen once; the top ten hold 0.95% to 1.5%. Source material: PBMCs or T cells enriched from blood (not recorded which). This chain links TRBV19 with TRBJ1-5; 7 bases fit TRBD1. The sequence came from a human donor with acute COVID-19. The donor label of this sample is uncertain. The CDR3 spells CASSDQGDQPQHF. For the CDR3, the DNA is TGTGCCAGTAGTGATCAGGGGGATCAGCCCCAGCATTTT.